This T cell receptor (beta chain) was recovered during a study of graft-versus-host responses after intestinal transplantation. Study summary: Grafts were multivisceral, liver-intestinal, or isolated intestinal. Every recipient had anti-thymocyte globulin induction and 2 to 4 years of tacrolimus plus steroids. Findings of the study overall: The study found high graft-versus-host to host-versus-graft clonal ratios in allografts of patients with graft-donor T cell macrochimerism.

Comment on this clone: The antigen remains unidentified.

Sequencing was performed with immunoSEQ multiplex PCR; in TCRdb, only in-frame clones are kept and a portion is missing. This table has tens of thousands of clones, approximately 95% appearing once. The CDR3 covers 12 residues. V was trimmed by 10 bases and J by 3 bases, leaving 10 bases between them. In germline, CDR1 is LNHDA, CDR2 SQIVND (reference sequence). This TCR was sampled from a human donor who was the organ donor for an intestinal transplant. The gene calls are TRBV19 and TRBJ1-5; tentative D call: TRBD1 (6 bases). The input for sequencing was unstimulated CD4+ T cells sorted from spleen or lymph node cells, taken before transplant. Here the CDR3 reads CATGHPNQPQHF. The CDR3 coding sequence is TGTGCCACGGGACACCCCAATCAGCCCCAGCATTTT. Full variable domain (rest looked up from reference TRBV19 and TRBJ1-5): DGGITQSPKYLFRKEGQNVTLSCEQNLNHDAMYWYRQDPGQGLRLIYYSQIVNDFQKGDIAEGYSVSREKKESFPLTVTSAQKNPTAFYLCATGHPNQPQHFGDGTRLSIL.